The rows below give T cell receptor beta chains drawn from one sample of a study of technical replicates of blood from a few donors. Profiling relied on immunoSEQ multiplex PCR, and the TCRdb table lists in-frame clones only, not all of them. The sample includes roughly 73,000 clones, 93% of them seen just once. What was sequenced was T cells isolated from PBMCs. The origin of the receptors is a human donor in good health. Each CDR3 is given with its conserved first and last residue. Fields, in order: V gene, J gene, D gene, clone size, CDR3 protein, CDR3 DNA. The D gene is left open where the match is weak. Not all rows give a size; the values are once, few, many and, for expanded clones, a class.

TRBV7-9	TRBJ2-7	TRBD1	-	CASSGRLRMGQGAYEQYF	TGTGCCAGCAGCGGAAGGCTCCGGATGGGACAGGGGGCCTACGAGCAGTACTTC
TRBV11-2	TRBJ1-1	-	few	CASSLQGSGAEAFF	TGTGCCAGCAGCTTACAGGGATCGGGCGCTGAAGCTTTCTTT
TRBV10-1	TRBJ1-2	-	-	CASSESGAYGYTF	TGCGCCAGCAGTGAGTCAGGGGCATATGGCTACACCTTC
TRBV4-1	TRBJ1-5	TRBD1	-	CASSQRTGEGSNQPQHF	TGCGCCAGCAGCCAGAGGACAGGGGAAGGAAGCAATCAGCCCCAGCATTTT
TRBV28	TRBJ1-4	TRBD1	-	CASRVTGQGFEKLFF	TGTGCCAGCAGGGTTACGGGACAGGGATTCGAAAAACTGTTTTTT
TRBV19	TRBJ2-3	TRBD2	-	CASNYRTSGRDTQYF	TGTGCCAGCAACTACCGGACTAGCGGGAGAGATACGCAGTATTTT
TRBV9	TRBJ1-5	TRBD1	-	CASGRQGKQPQHF	TGTGCCAGCGGGCGACAGGGGAAGCAGCCCCAGCATTTT
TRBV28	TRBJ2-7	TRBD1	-	CASSPLSAGTGGLADEQYF	TGTGCCAGCAGTCCCCTCTCCGCCGGGACAGGGGGCTTGGCCGACGAGCAGTACTTC
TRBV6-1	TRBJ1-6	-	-	CASRQQNNSPLHF	TGTGCCAGCAGGCAACAGAATAATTCACCCCTCCACTTT
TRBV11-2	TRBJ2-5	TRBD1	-	CASSPRDRGMETQYF	TGTGCCAGCAGCCCCAGGGACAGGGGAATGGAGACCCAGTACTTC
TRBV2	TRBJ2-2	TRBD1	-	CASRRNPGQKNTGELFF	TGTGCCAGCAGACGGAACCCGGGACAGAAGAACACCGGGGAGCTGTTTTTT
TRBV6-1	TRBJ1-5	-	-	CASSEKGGGISNQPQHF	TGTGCCAGCAGTGAGAAAGGCGGGGGGATTAGCAATCAGCCCCAGCATTTT
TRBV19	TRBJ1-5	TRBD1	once	CASSTYPGTGTNQPQHF	TGTGCCAGTAGTACATACCCCGGGACAGGGACCAATCAGCCCCAGCATTTT